This T cell receptor (beta chain) was documented in a study of blood T cell repertoires in COVID-19. Turning to the study itself: Sources were T cells, B-cell-depleted T cells, or PBMCs; the material itself was cDNA or gDNA.

TCRdb's table, derived via immunoSEQ multiplex PCR, lists solely in-frame clones and lacks some. The data contain under 200,000 clones, roughly 93% of them singletons. This receptor was taken from a man between 18 and 29 years old with acute or convalescent COVID-19. The sample taken for sequencing was peripheral blood.

CDR3 coding DNA: TGTGCCAGCAGCCAAGAAACTTACAATGAGCAGTTCTTC. It encodes CASSQETYNEQFF. The chain combines TRBV3-1 (or the pseudogene TRBV3-2) with TRBJ2-1; D not resolved. Germline assignment: CDR1 LGHDT and CDR2 YNNKEL (reference sequence). The CDR3 is 13 residues long. V lost 0 bases, J lost 4 bases, and 4 bases lay in between.